This T cell receptor beta chain emerged from a study of T cell responses to AZD1222 COVID-19 vaccine. Sequencing used immunoSEQ multiplex PCR; TCRdb keeps in-frame clones, though not all of them. The sample lists 75,000 to 100,000 clones; 90% to 95% were seen once. This CDR3 is 16 amino acids long. Trimming took off 4 bases at V and 2 bases at J, with 16 bases between the two ends. Germline loops: CDR1 SGDLS, CDR2 YYNGEE. The material was peripheral blood, obtained on day 0 of AZD1222 vaccination. The rearrangement uses TRBV9 and TRBJ1-5, with D perhaps TRBD1 (5 bases). This clonotype originated in an adult in good health. The CDR3 DNA follows: TGTGCCAGCAGCCGGGACGGTAGTAGGGGCAATCAGCCCCAGCATTTT. It specifies CASSRDGSRGNQPQHF.